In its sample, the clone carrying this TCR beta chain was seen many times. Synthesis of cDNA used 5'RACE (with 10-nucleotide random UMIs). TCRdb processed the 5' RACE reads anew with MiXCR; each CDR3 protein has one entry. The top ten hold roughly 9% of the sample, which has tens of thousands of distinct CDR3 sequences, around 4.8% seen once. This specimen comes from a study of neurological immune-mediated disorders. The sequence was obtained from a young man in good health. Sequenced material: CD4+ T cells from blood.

The CDR3 DNA reads as TGTGCCAGCAGCAATACTATCTCAAGTCAGCCCCAGCATTTT. Its translation: CASSNTISSQPQHF. The chain links TRBV12-3 or TRBV12-4 to TRBJ1-5; D call uncertain. Trimming stripped 6 bases from V and 6 bases from J, with 15 bases between. The CDR3 contains 14 residues.